The sequence of this T cell receptor beta chain was determined in a study of cytomegalovirus exposure and HLA in healthy donors. Study outcomes and limitations: Most TCR sequences were rare, but some public TCRs occurred in many donors. Rates of TCR association differed by HLA locus in a later analysis, with DRB1 highest and HLA-C lowest.

Details on this clone: Its antigen is currently unknown.

A multiplex PCR was run with 60 Vbeta primers and 13 Jbeta primers. Libraries were prepared by immunoSEQ multiplex PCR; TCRdb keeps only in-frame clonotypes and omits some of them. The table has 89,000 or so clones, around 77% seen once. The junction had 4 bases not matched to a gene; V was cut back by 0 bases and J by 6 bases. Germline V gene lookup returns CDR1 GTSNPN and CDR2 SVGIG (reference sequence). The CDR3 has 14 amino acids. Sequencing was done on a sample of PBMCs. This clonotype was obtained from a boy aged 5-17 years in good health and CMV-seronegative. This chain links TRBV30 with TRBJ2-1; TRBD2 agrees at 8 bases. The CDR3 reads CAWSVTSESNEQFF. In DNA form, the CDR3 reads TGTGCCTGGAGTGTGACTAGCGAGAGCAATGAGCAGTTCTTC.